The 18 T cell receptor beta chains listed next were all sequenced from one sample in a study of blood T cell repertoires in COVID-19. Sequencing was performed with immunoSEQ multiplex PCR; in TCRdb, only in-frame clones are kept and a portion is missing. The profile shows some 120,000 clones, about four fifths of them singletons. The material sequenced was peripheral blood. The receptors here all came from a human donor in a cohort sampled during active COVID-19.

The chain recombines TRBV19 with TRBJ1-4; the D gene is possibly TRBD1 (6 bases). The V gene's germline CDR1 is LNHDA and CDR2 SQIVND (reference sequence). V was trimmed by 5 bases and J by 2 bases, leaving 12 bases between them. This CDR3 region has 15 residues. DNA for the CDR3: TGTGCCAGTAGTCGACAGGCCGGGACTAATGAAAAACTGTTTTTT. This codes for CASSRQAGTNEKLFF.

This clone came up once. The J gene is TRBJ2-7, the V gene TRBV2, with TRBD1 matching 7 bases. Trimming removed 6 bases from V and 3 bases from J; junction bases left unmatched: 5. The CDR3 covers 13 residues. Germline V gene data show CDR1 as SNHLY and CDR2 as FYNNEI. CDR3 nucleotide sequence: TGTGCCAGCAGACCTAGGGACAGCTACGAGCAGTACTTC. This translates into CASRPRDSYEQYF.

This clone was seen just once. This sequence joins TRBV4-3 and TRBJ2-7; the D is unclear. CDR1 and CDR2 from the germline V gene are LGHNA and YSLEER. Between the trimmed V and J ends, which lost 1 base and 2 bases, there was a span of 9 bases. The CDR3 extends over 14 amino acids. The CDR3 protein is CASSQGFRPYEQYF. The DNA for the CDR3 is TGCGCCAGCAGCCAAGGTTTCCGTCCCTACGAGCAGTACTTC.

There are many counts of this clone. The chain employs TRBV29-1 and TRBJ1-2, with a tentative D call TRBD1 (5 bases). This CDR3 spans 14 amino acids. Germline V CDR1 and CDR2: SQVTM, ANQGSEA. V gave up 7 bases and J gave up 3 bases, with 18 bases separating them. The CDR3 region has the DNA TGCAGCGCCCAGGATCGGGACTTACACTATGGCTACACCTTC. Translation: CSAQDRDLHYGYTF. Based on the CDR3 plus reference TRBV29-1 and TRBJ1-2, the full variable domain is SAVISQKPSRDICQRGTSLTIQCQVDSQVTMMFWYRQQPGQSLTLIATANQGSEATYESGFVIDKFPISRPNLTFSTLTVSNMSPEDSSIYLCSAQDRDLHYGYTFGSGTRLTVV.

The rearrangement uses TRBV28 and TRBJ2-7; TRBD1 is a possible D gene (6 bases). The CDR3 is 13 residues long. Trimming pared 5 bases from V and 2 bases from J, leaving 10 bases between. CDR1 is MDHEN, CDR2 SYDVKM, per germline. The CDR3 DNA sequence: TGTGCCAGCAGTGTCAGGGGAACCTACGAGCAGTACTTC. The encoded protein is CASSVRGTYEQYF.

To note about this clone: The sample has other DNA sequences that encode this CDR3 too. The chain recombines TRBV6-2 or TRBV6-3 with TRBJ2-7, with TRBD1 matching over 10 bases. The ends lost 6 bases at V and 0 bases at J; junction bases unmatched: 5. Germline CDR1 and CDR2: MNHEY and SVGEGT. This CDR3 contains 15 residues. The CDR3 DNA sequence: TGTGCCAGCAGCCGGGGACAGGGGAGCTCCTACGAGCAGTACTTC. It translates to CASSRGQGSSYEQYF.

The chain employs TRBV30 and TRBJ1-3, with D maybe TRBD1 (6 bases). The V gene's germline CDR1 is GTSNPN and CDR2 SVGIG (reference sequence). The length of the CDR3 is 11 residues. Trimming removed 8 bases from V and 4 bases from J, with 9 bases in between. CDR3 DNA: TGTGCCGGACAGATGGGAAACACCATATATTTT. It codes for CAGQMGNTIYF.

This chain connects TRBV19 to TRBJ2-1; 7 bases are a match to TRBD2. The CDR3 covers 15 residues. Unmatched junction bases numbered 11, after V lost 9 bases and J lost 3 bases. Germline-derived CDR1 and CDR2 are LNHDA and SQIVND (reference sequence). As DNA, the CDR3 is TGTGCCAGCCAGCCTGGACTAGGAAGCTACAATGAGCAGTTCTTC. It yields the protein CASQPGLGSYNEQFF.

This clone was observed a handful of times. This chain joins TRBV7-3 and TRBJ1-5, with a tentative D call TRBD1 (6 bases). CDR1 SGHTA and CDR2 FQGTGA come from the germline V gene. Between the trimmed V and J ends, which lost 5 bases and 3 bases, there was a span of 8 bases. This CDR3 has 13 residues. The DNA of the CDR3 is TGTGCCAGCAGCCCAGGGGCCAATCAGCCCCAGCATTTT. This gives the protein CASSPGANQPQHF.

This clone came up once. The chain recombines TRBV5-6 with TRBJ1-2; 7 positions match TRBD1. With 0 bases clipped from V and 10 bases from J, the junction kept 9 bases outside the gene matches. This CDR3 contains 14 residues. Looked up from germline, CDR1 is SGHDT and CDR2 is YYEEEE. CDR3 sequence reads: CASSLGQGGIFYTF. DNA for the CDR3: TGTGCCAGCAGCTTGGGCCAGGGGGGAATCTTCTACACCTTC.

The J gene is TRBJ2-3, the V gene TRBV30, with TRBD1 identical over 12 bases. This CDR3 spans 15 amino acids. CDR1 GTSNPN and CDR2 SVGIG come from the germline V gene (reference sequence). Trimming cost V 3 bases and J 6 bases; bases outside gene matches: 7. The DNA of the CDR3 is TGTGCCTGGAGAAGGGGACAGGGGGCAGCCGATACGCAGTATTTT. This codes for CAWRRGQGAADTQYF.

V usage is TRBV6-1 and J usage is TRBJ2-7; TRBD1 matches 7 bases. The junction had 7 bases not matched to a gene; V was cut back by 2 bases and J by 3 bases. Germline V CDR1 and CDR2: MNHNS, SASEGT. The CDR3 is 15 amino acids. CDR3 residues: CASSEPRQGYYEQYF. CDR3 nucleotide sequence: TGTGCCAGCAGTGAACCTCGACAGGGCTACTACGAGCAGTACTTC.

This clone occurred a few times. The rearrangement uses TRBV30 and TRBJ1-2; D is unclear. In germline, CDR1 is GTSNPN, CDR2 SVGIG (reference sequence). Trimming cost V 3 bases and J 2 bases, with 7 bases left between them. This CDR3 is 12 amino acids long. The CDR3 loop reads CAWSVQNYGYTF. Written as DNA, the CDR3 is TGTGCCTGGAGCGTACAGAACTATGGCTACACCTTC.

This clone was counted a few times. The V and J genes are TRBV19 and TRBJ1-1; D is undetermined. The CDR3 sequence is 10 residues long. The germline gives CDR1 LNHDA, CDR2 SQIVND (reference sequence). V was clipped by 6 bases and J by 11 bases, with 10 bases between them. CDR3 DNA: TGTGCCAGTAGGAGGGAGTTGGCTTTCTTT. Protein product: CASRRELAFF.

The chain has TRBV12-3 or TRBV12-4 and TRBJ1-2, with 7 positions matching TRBD1. CDR3 length: 12 residues. Trimming removed 2 bases from V and 8 bases from J; junction bases left unmatched: 2. CDR3 loop: CASSLQTGGYTF. CDR3 DNA: TGTGCCAGCAGTTTACAGACAGGGGGCTACACCTTC.

The gene calls are TRBV30 and TRBJ1-2; 7 nucleotides agree with TRBD1. Unmatched junction bases numbered 10, after V lost 2 bases and J lost 10 bases. CDR3 length equals 13 residues. CDR1 is GTSNPN and CDR2 is SVGIG in the germline V gene (reference sequence). The CDR3 nucleotides are TGTGCCTGGAGTATGGAGGGAGACAGGGTCTACACCTTC. Its protein is CAWSMEGDRVYTF.

The chain carries TRBV3-1 (or the pseudogene TRBV3-2) and TRBJ2-1; D might be TRBD2 (5 bases). The CDR3 runs to 19 residues. V was clipped by 9 bases and J by 5 bases, with 32 bases between them. Germline assignment: CDR1 LGHDT and CDR2 YNNKEL (reference sequence). The CDR3 sequence: CASKRGPFIPGIYHNEQFF. In DNA, the CDR3 is TGTGCCAGTAAACGGGGTCCCTTCATCCCAGGTATCTACCACAATGAGCAGTTCTTC.

This chain connects TRBV7-6 to TRBJ1-6, with a possible D match to TRBD1 (5 bases). There are 15 residues in the CDR3. V gave up 5 bases and J gave up 3 bases, with 11 bases separating them. Germline CDR1 is SGHVS and CDR2 is FNYEAQ. The CDR3 sequence: CASSTSGDYNSPLHF. The CDR3 nucleotides are TGTGCCAGCAGCACTTCGGGGGACTATAATTCACCCCTCCACTTT.